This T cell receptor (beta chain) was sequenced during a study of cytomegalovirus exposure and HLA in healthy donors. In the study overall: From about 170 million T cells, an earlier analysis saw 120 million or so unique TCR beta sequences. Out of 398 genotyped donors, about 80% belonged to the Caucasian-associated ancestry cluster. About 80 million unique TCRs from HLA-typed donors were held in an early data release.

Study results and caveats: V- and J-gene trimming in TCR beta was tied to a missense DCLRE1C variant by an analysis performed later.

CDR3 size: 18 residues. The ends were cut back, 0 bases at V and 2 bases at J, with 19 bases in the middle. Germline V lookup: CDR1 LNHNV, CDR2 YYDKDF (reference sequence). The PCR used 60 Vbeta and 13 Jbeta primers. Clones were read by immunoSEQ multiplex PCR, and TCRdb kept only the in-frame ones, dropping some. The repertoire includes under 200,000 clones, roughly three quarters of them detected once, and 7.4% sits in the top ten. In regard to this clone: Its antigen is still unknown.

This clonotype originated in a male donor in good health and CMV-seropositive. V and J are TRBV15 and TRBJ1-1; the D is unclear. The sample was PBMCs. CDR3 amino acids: CATSRDLGRRIRNTEAFF. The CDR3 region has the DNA TGTGCCACCAGCAGAGATCTAGGGAGGCGAATTAGAAACACTGAAGCTTTCTTT.